The 19 T cell receptor beta chains reported below all come from one sample, sequenced in a study of OX40 agonist ivuxolimab in advanced cancers. Generated by immunoSEQ multiplex PCR, the TCRdb table keeps only in-frame clones and is missing some. This sample carries under 90,000 clones, roughly 87% of them seen once, and the ten largest clones take more than 1.5%. The sample in question was CD4+ or CD8+ T cells sorted from blood, obtained in a trial of the OX40 agonist ivuxolimab. The receptors here all came from an adult with an advanced solid tumor such as melanoma, head and neck, liver or kidney cancer.

CDR3 DNA sequence: TGTGCCAGCAGTTCCGGGACAGGGGGGCTTGAAGCTTTCTTT. This gives the protein CASSSGTGGLEAFF. The chain uses TRBV28 and TRBJ1-1, with TRBD1 identical over 11 bases. Trimming at V came to 4 bases and at J to 7 bases, leaving 5 bases not matched to a gene. The CDR3 covers 14 residues. CDR1 is MDHEN, CDR2 SYDVKM, per germline.

The chain has TRBV7-2 and TRBJ2-1; possibly TRBD2 for D (5 bases). This CDR3 spans 17 amino acids. Germline V gene lookup returns CDR1 SGHTA and CDR2 FQGNSA. V was trimmed by 6 bases and J by 0 bases, leaving 18 bases between them. The CDR3 DNA follows: TGTGCCAGCAGTCAAACCCTTTCCGGGATCTCCTACAATGAGCAGTTCTTC. Translating it yields CASSQTLSGISYNEQFF. Supplemented by reference TRBV7-2 and TRBJ2-1, the full variable domain reads GAGVSQSPSNKVTEKGKDVELRCDPISGHTALYWYRQSLGQGLEFLIYFQGNSAPDKSGLPSDRFSAERTGGSVSTLTIQRTQQEDSAVYLCASSQTLSGISYNEQFFGPGTRLTVL.

The gene calls are TRBV27 and TRBJ1-2; no clear D gene. Trimming removed 6 bases at V and 0 bases at J, with 2 bases between. The germline V gene encodes CDR1 MNHEY and CDR2 SMNVEV (reference sequence). The CDR3 extends over 11 amino acids. In nucleotides, the CDR3 is TGTGCCAGCAGCCCTAACTATGGCTACACCTTC. Residues: CASSPNYGYTF.

The rearrangement joins TRBV6-4 to TRBJ1-1, with 7 bases that match TRBD1. Germline CDR1 and CDR2: MRHNA and SNTAGT. The trim removed 5 bases at V and 1 base at J, leaving 13 bases unmatched. This CDR3 is built from 17 residues. CDR3 protein: CASSSTGIGNWNTEAFF. The CDR3 nucleotides are TGTGCCAGCAGTTCGACAGGGATTGGGAATTGGAACACTGAAGCTTTCTTT.

The rearrangement joins TRBV18 to TRBJ1-1, with a weak D call TRBD1 (5 bases). The germline V gene encodes CDR1 KGHSH and CDR2 LQKENI. Trimming shortened V by 2 bases and J by 1 base, and 8 bases separated the two germline ends. The CDR3 sequence is 14 residues long. The DNA for the CDR3 is TGTGCCAGCTCACCAAGCCAGGGGAACACTGAAGCTTTCTTT. Amino acid sequence: CASSPSQGNTEAFF.

The chain carries TRBV7-2 and TRBJ1-1; D gene ambiguous. The CDR3 runs to 12 residues. V was pared by 4 bases and J by 8 bases, with 11 bases between. Germline CDR1 reads SGHTA; CDR2 reads FQGNSA. The CDR3 region has the DNA TGTGCCAGCAGCTACCAGGTTAGCGAAGCTTTCTTT. Translating gives CASSYQVSEAFF.

This chain links TRBV6-5 with TRBJ1-3; D uncertain. Germline lookup yields CDR1 MNHEY and CDR2 SVGAGI. V was pared by 6 bases and J by 0 bases, with 6 bases between. CDR3 length equals 13 residues. The CDR3 is CASRLLSGNTIYF. CDR3 coding DNA: TGTGCCAGCAGACTTCTCTCTGGAAACACCATATATTTT.

This sequence joins TRBV7-9 and TRBJ2-1; D perhaps matches TRBD2 (7 bases). The germline V and J ends were trimmed by 0 bases and 7 bases, with 10 bases remaining between them. Germline V gene sequence: CDR1 SEHNR, CDR2 FQNEAQ (reference sequence). The length of the CDR3 is 14 residues. The CDR3 coding sequence is TGTGCCAGCAGCTTAGCGGGAGGGGGTAATGAGCAGTTCTTC. This sequence encodes CASSLAGGGNEQFF.

V and J are TRBV28 and TRBJ2-3, with D maybe TRBD2 (6 bases). The CDR3 extends over 16 amino acids. The germline gives CDR1 MDHEN, CDR2 SYDVKM. V was shortened by 3 bases and J by 4 bases, with 17 bases between the two germline ends. This CDR3 is CASSFFGGGGPDTQYF. The CDR3 coding sequence is TGTGCCAGCAGTTTCTTCGGGGGTGGGGGACCAGATACGCAGTATTTT.

Note on this clone: Other DNA variants within this sample encode the same CDR3. The chain joins TRBV6-5 to TRBJ2-5; D gene uncertain. CDR3 size: 12 residues. Trimming stripped 0 bases from V and 5 bases from J, with 4 bases between. Germline V gene lookup returns CDR1 MNHEY and CDR2 SVGAGI. CDR3 bases: TGTGCCAGCAGTTACTCCAGGGAGACCCAGTACTTC. This encodes CASSYSRETQYF.

The chain combines TRBV19 with TRBJ2-6; 8 bases match TRBD1. The CDR3 sequence is 16 residues long. Germline V gives CDR1 LNHDA, CDR2 SQIVND (reference sequence). V gave up 5 bases and J gave up 4 bases; unmatched junction bases: 7. The CDR3 spells CASSPKTGAGANVLTF. The CDR3 region has the DNA TGTGCCAGTAGTCCTAAGACAGGGGCCGGGGCCAACGTCCTGACTTTC.

The rearrangement links TRBV7-2 to TRBJ2-7; 9 positions agree with TRBD1. Looked up from germline, CDR1 is SGHTA and CDR2 is FQGNSA. With 0 bases clipped from V and 0 bases from J, the junction kept 6 bases outside the gene matches. The CDR3 contains 17 residues. The CDR3 spells CASSLAGTGITSYEQYF. CDR3 nucleotide sequence: TGTGCCAGCAGCTTAGCCGGGACAGGGATTACCTCCTACGAGCAGTACTTC.

The J gene is TRBJ2-1, the V gene TRBV21-1; TRBD2 is the table's D call, not checked against the DNA. TRBV21-1 is labeled a pseudogene. The CDR3 consists of 22 residues. The CDR3 here is CASSLGGVNGASGNSSYNEQFF. Here the CDR3 DNA reads TGTGCCAGCAGTTTGGGGGGGGTCAACGGAGCTAGCGGGAATAGCTCCTACAATGAGCAGTTCTTC.

V gene TRBV2 combines with J gene TRBJ2-2; maybe TRBD1 (6 bases). The germline CDR1 and CDR2 sequences are SNHLY and FYNNEI. The V and J ends lost 0 bases and 6 bases respectively, with 14 bases between them. The CDR3 has 16 residues. DNA for the CDR3: TGTGCCAGCAGTGAAGCGCCCAGGGGTAATGCCGGGGAGCTGTTTTTT. This codes for CASSEAPRGNAGELFF.

This clone came up once. The CDR3, as DNA: TGCAGCGTGGTGACAGCTACCTACGAGCAGTACTTC. This sequence encodes CSVVTATYEQYF. The rearrangement uses TRBV29-1 and TRBJ2-7; D possibly corresponds to TRBD1 (5 bases). The V and J ends lost 6 bases and 2 bases respectively, with 11 bases between them. This CDR3 is built from 12 residues. Germline V CDR1 and CDR2: SQVTM, ANQGSEA.

The table lists this clone with a count of one. The gene calls are TRBV29-1 and TRBJ2-3; tentatively, D is TRBD1 (6 bases). The CDR3 loop spans 12 amino acids. The V end was cut by 5 bases, the J end by 3 bases, with 9 bases between. Germline loops: CDR1 SQVTM, CDR2 ANQGSEA. The CDR3 DNA sequence: TGCAGCGTTCGCCAGGGGACAGATACGCAGTATTTT. This codes for CSVRQGTDTQYF.

The chain joins TRBV9 to TRBJ2-2; unclear D gene. Between the trimmed V and J ends, which lost 6 bases and 1 base, there was a span of 10 bases. The CDR3 covers 14 residues. CDR1 and CDR2 from the germline V gene are SGDLS and YYNGEE. This CDR3 is CASNNHKNTGELFF. The CDR3 coding sequence is TGTGCCAGCAACAACCACAAGAACACCGGGGAGCTGTTTTTT.

This CDR3 is CASSLPNSPLHF. The CDR3 DNA reads TGTGCCAGCAGCCTACCAAATTCACCCCTCCACTTT. The V gene is TRBV28, the J gene TRBJ1-6; D gene ambiguous. Germline CDR1 is MDHEN and CDR2 is SYDVKM. The CDR3 length is 12 residues. Trimming shortened V by 6 bases and J by 7 bases, and 7 bases separated the two germline ends. Combining the CDR3 with reference TRBV28 and TRBJ1-6 gives the whole variable domain DVKVTQSSRYLVKRTGEKVFLECVQDMDHENMFWYRQDPGLGLRLIYFSYDVKMKEKGDIPEGYSVSREKKERFSLILESASTNQTSMYLCASSLPNSPLHFGNGTRLTVT.

The rearrangement uses TRBV7-9 and TRBJ1-3; D remains ambiguous. The germline gives CDR1 SEHNR, CDR2 FQNEAQ (reference sequence). This CDR3 spans 13 amino acids. Trimming took off 7 bases at V and 0 bases at J, with 7 bases between the two ends. CDR3 in amino acids: CASKGPSGNTIYF. The CDR3 region has the DNA TGTGCCAGCAAAGGGCCCTCTGGAAACACCATATATTTT.